The rows below give T cell receptor beta chains drawn from one sample of a study of molecular identifiers for immune sequencing clone quantification. One entry per CDR3 protein, called by TCRdb with MiXCR from the PCR reads. Of about 510,000 distinct CDR3 sequences in the sample, about a fifth are singletons; the top ten hold around 0.84%. Source material: naive CD8+ T cells from blood, with Jurkat cell RNA spiked in. Receptor source: a human donor in good health. Some libraries in this study had Jurkat cell RNA spiked in. Both conserved end residues are part of each CDR3. A D gene is named only where the DNA matches it firmly. The size of a clone is reported for some rows only, either as once, few or many, or as a class for expanded clones.

TGCGCCAGCAATTCGGGGCCGACCTACGAGCAGTACTTC | CASNSGPTYEQYF | TRBJ2-7 | . | few | TRBV5-1
TGTGCCAGCAGCTTCACAGACAACACTGAAGCTTTCTTT | CASSFTDNTEAFF | TRBJ1-1 | . | . | TRBV7-9
TGTGCCAGCAGCTTGGCCGGCTCTTTCTACGAGCAGTACTTC | CASSLAGSFYEQYF | TRBJ2-7 | . | . | TRBV5-4
TGCAGTGCTAGGGGGACACCCCCGAACACCGGGGAGCTGTTTTTT | CSARGTPPNTGELFF | TRBJ2-2 | . | . | TRBV20-1
TGTGCCAGCAGCGGAGGGTCGACAGCAACTGAAGCTTTCTTT | CASSGGSTATEAFF | TRBJ1-1 | . | . | TRBV11-2
TGTGCCAGCAGCGAGGACAGGGGTTGGGAGCAGTACTTC | CASSEDRGWEQYF | TRBJ2-7 | TRBD1 | many | TRBV28
TGCGCCAGCAGCCAAGATTTCGGAGGAGCTAACTATGGCTACACCTTC | CASSQDFGGANYGYTF | TRBJ1-2 | . | . | TRBV4-1
TGTGCCAGCAGCTCGTCGGGACACCGAACTCCGAACACCGGGGAGCTGTTTTTT | CASSSSGHRTPNTGELFF | TRBJ2-2 | . | . | TRBV11-2
TGTGCCTGCAGCTCACCTGGACAGGGGATACTTGAAGCTTTCTTT | CACSSPGQGILEAFF | TRBJ1-1 | TRBD1 | once | TRBV7-9
TGTGCCAGCAACCCCCAAGAGACCCAGTACTTC | CASNPQETQYF | TRBJ2-5 | . | many | TRBV27